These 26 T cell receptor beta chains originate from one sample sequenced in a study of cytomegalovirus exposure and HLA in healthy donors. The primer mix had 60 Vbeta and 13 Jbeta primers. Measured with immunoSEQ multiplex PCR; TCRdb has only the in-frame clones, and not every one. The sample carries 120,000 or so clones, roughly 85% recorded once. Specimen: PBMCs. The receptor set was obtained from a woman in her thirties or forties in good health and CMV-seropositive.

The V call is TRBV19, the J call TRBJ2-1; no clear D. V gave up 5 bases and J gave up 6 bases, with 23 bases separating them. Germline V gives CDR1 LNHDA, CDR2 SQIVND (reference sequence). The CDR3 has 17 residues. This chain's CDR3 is CASSPRPSDWPFNEQFF. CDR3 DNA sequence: TGTGCCAGTAGTCCACGCCCGAGCGATTGGCCCTTCAATGAGCAGTTCTTC.

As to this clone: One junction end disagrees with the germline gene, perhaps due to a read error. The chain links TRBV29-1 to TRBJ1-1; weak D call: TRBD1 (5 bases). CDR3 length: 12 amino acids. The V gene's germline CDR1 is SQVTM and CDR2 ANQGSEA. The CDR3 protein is CSVRSGFPEAFF. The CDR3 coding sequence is TGCAGCGTTAGGTCAGGGTTCCCTGAGGCTTTCTTT.

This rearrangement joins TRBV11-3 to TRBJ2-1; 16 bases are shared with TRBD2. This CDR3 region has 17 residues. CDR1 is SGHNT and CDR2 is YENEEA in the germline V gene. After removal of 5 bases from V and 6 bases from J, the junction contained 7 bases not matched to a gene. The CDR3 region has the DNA TGTGCCAGCAGCGCCGGGACTAGCGGGAGGGTGAGCAATGAGCAGTTCTTC. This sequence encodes CASSAGTSGRVSNEQFF.

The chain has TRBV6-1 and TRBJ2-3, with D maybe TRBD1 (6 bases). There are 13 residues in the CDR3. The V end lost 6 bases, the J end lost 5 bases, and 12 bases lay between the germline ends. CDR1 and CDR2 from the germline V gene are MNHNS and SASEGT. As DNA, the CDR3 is TGTGCCAGCAGGGAGTGGGGGCTAGATACGCAGTATTTT. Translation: CASREWGLDTQYF.

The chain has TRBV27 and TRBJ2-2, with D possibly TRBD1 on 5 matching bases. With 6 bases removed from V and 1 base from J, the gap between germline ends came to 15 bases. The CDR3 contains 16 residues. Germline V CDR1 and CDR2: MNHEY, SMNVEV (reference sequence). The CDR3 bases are TGTGCCAGCAGCCCCACCGGTGGACAGAACACCGGGGAGCTGTTTTTT. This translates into CASSPTGGQNTGELFF.

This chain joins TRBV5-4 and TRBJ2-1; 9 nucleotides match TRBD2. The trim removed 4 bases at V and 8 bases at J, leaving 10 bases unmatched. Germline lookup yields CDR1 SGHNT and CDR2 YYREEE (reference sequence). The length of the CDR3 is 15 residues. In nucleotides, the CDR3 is TGTGCCAGCAGCCCGGGACTAGCACGCCCCGATGAGCAGTTCTTC. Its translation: CASSPGLARPDEQFF.

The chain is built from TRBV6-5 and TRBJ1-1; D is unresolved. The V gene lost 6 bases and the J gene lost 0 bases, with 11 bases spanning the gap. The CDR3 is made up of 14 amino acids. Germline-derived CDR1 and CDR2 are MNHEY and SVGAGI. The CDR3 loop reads CASRPEDLNTEAFF. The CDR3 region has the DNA TGTGCCAGCAGGCCAGAGGACTTGAACACTGAAGCTTTCTTT.

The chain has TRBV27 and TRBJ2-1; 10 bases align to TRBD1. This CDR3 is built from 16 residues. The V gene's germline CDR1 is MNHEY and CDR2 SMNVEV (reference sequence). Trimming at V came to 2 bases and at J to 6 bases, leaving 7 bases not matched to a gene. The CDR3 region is CASSLTRRTGGNEQFF. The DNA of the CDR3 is TGTGCCAGCAGTTTAACCCGGAGGACAGGGGGCAATGAGCAGTTCTTC.

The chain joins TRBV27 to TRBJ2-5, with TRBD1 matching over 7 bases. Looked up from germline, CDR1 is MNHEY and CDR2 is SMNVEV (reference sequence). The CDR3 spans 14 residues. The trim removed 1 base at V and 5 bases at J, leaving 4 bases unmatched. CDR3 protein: CASSLWGQKETQYF. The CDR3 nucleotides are TGTGCCAGCAGTTTATGGGGACAGAAGGAGACCCAGTACTTC.

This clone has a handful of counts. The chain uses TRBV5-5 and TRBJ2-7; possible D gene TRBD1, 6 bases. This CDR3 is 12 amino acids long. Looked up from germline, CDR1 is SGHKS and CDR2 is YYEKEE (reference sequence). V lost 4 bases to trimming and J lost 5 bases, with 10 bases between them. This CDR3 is CASSAQGHEQYF. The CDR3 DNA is TGTGCCAGCAGCGCACAGGGCCACGAGCAGTACTTC.

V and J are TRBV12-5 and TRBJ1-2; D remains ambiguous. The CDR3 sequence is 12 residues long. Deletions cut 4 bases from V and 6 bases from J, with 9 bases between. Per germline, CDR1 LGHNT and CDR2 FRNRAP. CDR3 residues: CASGSRSHGYTF. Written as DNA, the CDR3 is TGTGCTAGTGGTTCCCGGTCACATGGCTACACCTTC.

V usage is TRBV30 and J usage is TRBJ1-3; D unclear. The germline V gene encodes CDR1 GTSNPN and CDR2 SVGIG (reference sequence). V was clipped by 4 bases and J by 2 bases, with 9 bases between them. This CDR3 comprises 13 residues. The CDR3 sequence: CAWKLTAGNTIYF. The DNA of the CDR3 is TGTGCCTGGAAACTAACCGCTGGAAACACCATATATTTT.

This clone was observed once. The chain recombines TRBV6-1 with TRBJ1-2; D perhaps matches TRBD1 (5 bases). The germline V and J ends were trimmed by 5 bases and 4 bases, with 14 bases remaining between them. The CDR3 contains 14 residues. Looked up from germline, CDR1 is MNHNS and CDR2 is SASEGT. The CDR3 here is CASSTATVGYGYTF. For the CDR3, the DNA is TGTGCCAGCAGTACTGCGACAGTAGGCTATGGCTACACCTTC.

This chain's CDR3 is CAWKGIGNTIYF. The CDR3 nucleotides read TGTGCCTGGAAGGGGATTGGAAACACCATATATTTT. V usage is TRBV30 and J usage is TRBJ1-3; TRBD1 is a possible D gene (5 bases). CDR3 length equals 12 residues. Germline V gives CDR1 GTSNPN, CDR2 SVGIG (reference sequence). V was pared by 4 bases and J by 3 bases, with 7 bases between.

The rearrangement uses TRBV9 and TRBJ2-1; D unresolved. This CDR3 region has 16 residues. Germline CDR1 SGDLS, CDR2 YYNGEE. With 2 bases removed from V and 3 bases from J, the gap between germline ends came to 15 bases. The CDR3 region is CASSVFGSYHYNEQFF. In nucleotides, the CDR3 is TGTGCCAGCAGCGTTTTCGGGTCATACCACTACAATGAGCAGTTCTTC.

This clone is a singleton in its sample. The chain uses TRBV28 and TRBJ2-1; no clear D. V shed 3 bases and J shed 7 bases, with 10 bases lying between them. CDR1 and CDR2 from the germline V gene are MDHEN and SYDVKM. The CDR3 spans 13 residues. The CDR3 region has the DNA TGTGCCAGCAGTTTCTTAGCCGGAAATGAGCAGTTCTTC. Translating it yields CASSFLAGNEQFF.

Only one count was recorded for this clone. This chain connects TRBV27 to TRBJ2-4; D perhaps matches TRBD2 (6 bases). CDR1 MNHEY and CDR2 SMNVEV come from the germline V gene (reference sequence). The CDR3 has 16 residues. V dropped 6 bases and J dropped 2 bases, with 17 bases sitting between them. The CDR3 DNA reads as TGTGCCAGCAGACCTGTCGACGGGGGAACCAAAAACATTCAGTACTTC. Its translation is CASRPVDGGTKNIQYF.

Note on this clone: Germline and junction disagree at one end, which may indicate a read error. CDR3: CSSSPRREGNTEAFF. Written as DNA, the CDR3 is TGTTCCAGCAGCCCGCGCAGGGAGGGGAACACTGAAGCTTTCTTT. This chain links TRBV7-9 with TRBJ1-1; D may be TRBD1 (5 bases). Germline values: CDR1 SEHNR, CDR2 FQNEAQ (reference sequence). The CDR3 consists of 15 residues.

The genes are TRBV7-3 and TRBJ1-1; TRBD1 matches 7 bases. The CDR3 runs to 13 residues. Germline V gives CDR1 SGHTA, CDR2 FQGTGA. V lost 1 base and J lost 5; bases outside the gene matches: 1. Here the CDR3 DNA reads TGTGCCAGCAGCTTAAACAGGGGTACTGAAGCTTTCTTT. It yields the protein CASSLNRGTEAFF.

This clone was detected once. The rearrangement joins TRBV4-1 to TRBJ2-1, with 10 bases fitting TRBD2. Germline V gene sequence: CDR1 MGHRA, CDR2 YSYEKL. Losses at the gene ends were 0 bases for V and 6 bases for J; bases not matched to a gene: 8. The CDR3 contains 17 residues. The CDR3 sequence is CASSQEVLAGELNEQFF. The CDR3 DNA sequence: TGCGCCAGCAGCCAAGAGGTCCTAGCGGGAGAGCTCAATGAGCAGTTCTTC.

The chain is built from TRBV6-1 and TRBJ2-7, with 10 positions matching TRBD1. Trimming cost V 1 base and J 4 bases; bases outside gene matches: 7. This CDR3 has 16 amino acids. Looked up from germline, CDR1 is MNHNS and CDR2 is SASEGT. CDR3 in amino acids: CASSEGVGTGAYEQYF. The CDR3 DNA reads TGTGCCAGCAGTGAAGGGGTAGGGACAGGGGCATACGAGCAGTACTTC.

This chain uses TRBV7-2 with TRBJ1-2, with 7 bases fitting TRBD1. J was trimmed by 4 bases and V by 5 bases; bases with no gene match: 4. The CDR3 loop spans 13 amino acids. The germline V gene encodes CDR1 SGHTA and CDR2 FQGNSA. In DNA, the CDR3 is TGTGCCAGCAGCGAAGGGGGCCTCTATGGCTACACCTTC. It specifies CASSEGGLYGYTF.

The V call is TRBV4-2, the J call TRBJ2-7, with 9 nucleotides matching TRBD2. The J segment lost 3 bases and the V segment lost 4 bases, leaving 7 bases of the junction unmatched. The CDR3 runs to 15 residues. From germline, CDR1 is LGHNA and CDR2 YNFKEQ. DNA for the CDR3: TGTGCCAGCAGCCCTCAGACTAGCGGCCTCTACGAGCAGTACTTC. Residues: CASSPQTSGLYEQYF.

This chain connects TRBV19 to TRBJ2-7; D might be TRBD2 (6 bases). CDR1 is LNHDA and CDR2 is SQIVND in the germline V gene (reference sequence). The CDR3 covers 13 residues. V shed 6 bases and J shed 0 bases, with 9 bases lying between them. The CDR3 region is CASREGSSYEQYF. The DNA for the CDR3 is TGTGCCAGTAGGGAGGGTAGCTCCTACGAGCAGTACTTC.

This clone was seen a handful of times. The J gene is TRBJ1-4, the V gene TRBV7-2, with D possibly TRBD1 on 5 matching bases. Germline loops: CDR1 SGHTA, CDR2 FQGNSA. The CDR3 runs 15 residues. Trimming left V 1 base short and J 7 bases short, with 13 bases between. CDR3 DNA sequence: TGTGCCAGCAGCTTAGGGGGGGTTAGAGGTGAAAAACTGTTTTTT. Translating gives CASSLGGVRGEKLFF.

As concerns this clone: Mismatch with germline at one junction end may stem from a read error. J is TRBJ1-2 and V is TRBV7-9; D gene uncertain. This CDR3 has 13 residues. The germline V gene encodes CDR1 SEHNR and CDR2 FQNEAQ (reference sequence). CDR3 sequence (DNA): TGTTCCAGCAGCTTAGCGCGGGGAAACGGCTACACCTTC. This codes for CSSSLARGNGYTF.